These 12 T cell receptor beta chains came from one sample sequenced in a study. Each CDR3 protein gets one entry after TCRdb re-called the 5' RACE reads with MiXCR. The sample lists fewer than 25,000 distinct CDR3 sequences; roughly 33% were seen once. The source material was tumor-infiltrating naive CD4+ T cells sorted from the breast tumor. Subset given: naive CD4+ T cells, CD4+CD45RA+CD25-. Source of these receptors: a female donor with breast cancer.

The chain uses TRBV7-9 and TRBJ1-1; possibly TRBD1 for D (6 bases). This CDR3 spans 13 amino acids. V lost 3 bases and J lost 4, with 9 bases in between. CDR1 is SEHNR and CDR2 is FQNEAQ in the germline V gene (reference sequence). Here the CDR3 reads CASSFGTSTEAFF. CDR3 DNA: TGTGCCAGCAGCTTTGGGACAAGCACTGAAGCTTTCTTT.

This clonotype rates as medium-sized. This rearrangement joins TRBV7-8 to TRBJ2-1, with D uncertain. Between the trimmed V and J ends, which lost 4 bases and 2 bases, there was a span of 9 bases. This CDR3 region has 14 residues. In germline, CDR1 is SGHVS, CDR2 FQNEAQ. The CDR3 is CASSYSRAYNEQFF. DNA of the CDR3: TGTGCCAGCAGCTATTCAAGGGCCTACAATGAGCAGTTCTTC. The variable domain in full, completed from reference TRBV7-8 and TRBJ2-1, reads GAGVSQSPRYKVAKRGQDVALRCDPISGHVSLFWYQQALGQGPEFLTYFQNEAQLDKSGLPSDRFFAERPEGSVSTLKIQRTQQEDSAVYLCASSYSRAYNEQFFGPGTRLTVL.

This clonotype showed up many times. V usage is TRBV3-1 and J usage is TRBJ2-3; 9 nucleotides line up with TRBD2. V was clipped by 5 bases and J by 4 bases; unmatched bases: 7. Germline loops: CDR1 LGHDT, CDR2 YNNKEL (reference sequence). CDR3 size: 15 residues. This CDR3 reads CASSAIAGVSDTQYF. The CDR3 DNA reads as TGTGCCAGCAGCGCGATAGCGGGAGTGTCAGATACGCAGTATTTT.

The chain is built from TRBV6-1 and TRBJ2-1; a possible D gene is TRBD2 (6 bases). The CDR3 has 14 amino acids. V was shortened by 4 bases and J by 8 bases, with 15 bases between the two germline ends. Germline V gene data show CDR1 as MNHNS and CDR2 as SASEGT. CDR3 bases: TGTGCCAGCAGTGCTGAGACGGGGGTGTATGAGCAGTTCTTC. This encodes CASSAETGVYEQFF.

This clonotype was seen repeatedly, ten times or more. The chain has TRBV12-3 or TRBV12-4 and TRBJ1-1; D unresolved. V lost 1 base and J lost 6, with 6 bases in between. The CDR3 extends over 12 amino acids. The CDR3 spells CASSLESAEAFF. DNA for the CDR3: TGTGCCAGCAGTTTAGAATCGGCTGAAGCTTTCTTT.

This clonotype was seen repeatedly, ten times or more. J is TRBJ2-7 and V is TRBV6-5, with 8 positions matching TRBD2. J was trimmed by 3 bases and V by 6 bases; bases with no gene match: 16. Germline lookup yields CDR1 MNHEY and CDR2 SVGAGI. This CDR3 comprises 17 residues. CDR3 DNA: TGTGCCAGCAGCCTAGCCGGGGGGGATCGGGACGACTACGAGCAGTACTTC. Its translation is CASSLAGGDRDDYEQYF.

This clonotype showed up many times. For the CDR3, the DNA is TGTGCCTGGAGCCCTACGGACAGCCGCTATGGCTACACCTTC. As protein: CAWSPTDSRYGYTF. The chain is built from TRBV30 and TRBJ1-2; weak D call: TRBD1 (6 bases). V gave up 3 bases and J gave up 4 bases, with 15 bases separating them. The CDR3 spans 14 residues. Germline values: CDR1 GTSNPN, CDR2 SVGIG (reference sequence).

The chain couples TRBV12-3 or TRBV12-4 to TRBJ1-5; D is perhaps TRBD1 (5 bases). This CDR3 contains 15 residues. V was cut by 6 bases and J by 6 bases, with 18 bases left in between. CDR3 protein: CASSPTGRLLQPQHF. The CDR3 DNA reads as TGTGCCAGCAGCCCTACGGGACGGCTTCTTCAGCCCCAGCATTTT.

This clonotype was seen many times. The V call is TRBV20-1, the J call TRBJ2-7; no reliable D call. Germline values: CDR1 DFQATT, CDR2 SNEGSKA (reference sequence). There are 11 residues in the CDR3. V was trimmed by 3 bases and J by 4 bases, leaving 7 bases between them. The CDR3: CSASRKYEQYF. The CDR3 DNA reads as TGCAGTGCTAGTAGGAAGTACGAGCAGTACTTC.

Of note for this clonotype: A much larger clonotype is one base distant, so this may be a read error. The chain joins TRBV7-3 to TRBJ1-1; 8 nucleotides line up with TRBD1. CDR1 is SGHTA, CDR2 FQGTGA, per germline. CDR3 length: 17 residues. CDR3 region: CASSLPDRGGRDTVAFF. As DNA, the CDR3 is TGTGCCAGCAGCTTACCCGACAGGGGCGGGCGGGACACTGTAGCTTTCTTT.

The chain carries TRBV18 and TRBJ1-1; 7 bases are shared with TRBD1. Germline V lookup: CDR1 KGHSH, CDR2 LQKENI. The CDR3 sequence is 13 residues long. Trimming removed 3 bases from V and 4 bases from J; junction bases left unmatched: 2. CDR3 protein: CASSPDRVTEAFF. The CDR3 DNA reads as TGTGCCAGCTCACCCGACAGGGTCACTGAAGCTTTCTTT.

This clonotype occurred a few times. The chain is built from TRBV6-6 and TRBJ2-7; D possibly corresponds to TRBD1 (6 bases). The germline CDR1 and CDR2 sequences are MNHNY and SVGAGI (reference sequence). V gave up 8 bases and J gave up 5 bases, with 13 bases separating them. This CDR3 comprises 12 residues. The chain's CDR3 is CASGNRVNEQYF. The CDR3 DNA follows: TGTGCCAGCGGAAACAGGGTCAACGAGCAGTACTTC.